This entry lists 20 T cell receptor beta chains sequenced from one sample in a study of blood T cell repertoires in COVID-19. Method: immunoSEQ multiplex PCR; TCRdb's copy keeps in-frame clones and lacks some. The sample shows 110,000 to 150,000 clones, roughly nine tenths of them seen only once. The sequenced sample consisted of peripheral blood. These receptor sequences come from an older woman with active COVID-19.

The genes are TRBV30 and TRBJ2-7; TRBD1 aligns across 10 bases. V was clipped by 0 bases and J by 5 bases; unmatched bases: 7. The CDR3 runs 15 residues. Germline V CDR1 and CDR2: GTSNPN, SVGIG (reference sequence). CDR3 in amino acids: CAWSVPPTGGNEQYF. CDR3 in DNA: TGTGCCTGGAGTGTACCCCCGACAGGGGGCAACGAGCAGTACTTC.

This chain connects TRBV5-1 to TRBJ2-7; 8 nucleotides agree with TRBD2. Germline CDR1 SGHRS, CDR2 YFSETQ. Trimming cost V 0 bases and J 5 bases; bases outside gene matches: 16. The CDR3 is 18 residues long. CDR3 sequence reads: CASSLEGGGGLVPNEQYF. The CDR3 nucleotides are TGCGCCAGCAGCTTGGAGGGTGGTGGGGGACTAGTACCCAACGAGCAGTACTTC.

This chain joins TRBV4-1 and TRBJ2-1; no reliable D call. CDR3 length: 13 residues. The V and J ends lost 4 bases and 7 bases respectively, with 11 bases between them. Germline CDR1 reads MGHRA; CDR2 reads YSYEKL. CDR3 DNA sequence: TGCGCCAGCAGCCCCGCCGTCGGGAATGAGCAGTTCTTC. Amino acid sequence: CASSPAVGNEQFF.

The J gene is TRBJ2-6, the V gene TRBV5-5, with TRBD2 identical over 7 bases. The ends lost 4 bases at V and 1 base at J; junction bases unmatched: 11. CDR1 is SGHKS, CDR2 YYEKEE, per germline (reference sequence). The CDR3 totals 18 residues. The CDR3 sequence is CASSRDGAGVSGANVLTF. Written as DNA, the CDR3 is TGTGCCAGCAGCCGAGATGGGGCGGGAGTTTCTGGGGCCAACGTCCTGACTTTC.

The V call is TRBV6-5, the J call TRBJ2-5, with 15 nucleotides matching TRBD2. Germline V CDR1 and CDR2: MNHEY, SVGAGI. The CDR3 contains 15 residues. V shed 4 bases and J 5 bases; nucleotides not matched to a gene: 2. CDR3 coding DNA: TGTGCCAGCAGTTGGACTAGCGGGAGGGGCGAGACCCAGTACTTC. Protein product: CASSWTSGRGETQYF.

This sequence joins TRBV5-1 and TRBJ2-3; 8 nucleotides line up with TRBD2. The CDR3 totals 14 residues. The germline CDR1 and CDR2 sequences are SGHRS and YFSETQ. Trimming removed 6 bases from V and 6 bases from J; junction bases left unmatched: 9. The CDR3 spells CASTSGSEGDTQYF. DNA for the CDR3: TGCGCCAGCACCAGCGGGAGTGAGGGGGATACGCAGTATTTT.

This chain connects TRBV20-1 to TRBJ2-5; TRBD1 matches 8 bases. Germline CDR1 reads DFQATT; CDR2 reads SNEGSKA (reference sequence). V trimming: 5 bases; J trimming: 5 bases; junction bases outside the gene matches: 1. The CDR3 runs 11 residues. In nucleotides, the CDR3 is TGCAGTGCTTACAGGGGGGAGACCCAGTACTTC. It translates to CSAYRGETQYF.

The chain carries TRBV7-2 and TRBJ2-7, with D unclear. CDR1 SGHTA and CDR2 FQGNSA come from the germline V gene. Deletions cut 0 bases from V and 4 bases from J, with 7 bases between. The CDR3 is made up of 13 amino acids. The CDR3 region is CASSLAEWYEQYF. The CDR3 DNA reads as TGTGCCAGCAGCTTAGCGGAGTGGTACGAGCAGTACTTC.

The chain has TRBV6-2 or TRBV6-3 and TRBJ2-3; D perhaps matches TRBD2 (5 bases). The CDR3 is 16 residues long. Germline CDR1 and CDR2: MNHEY and SVGEGT. The V and J ends lost 2 bases and 4 bases respectively, with 16 bases between them. The CDR3 sequence is CASSYPPLRVPDTQYF. CDR3 nucleotides: TGTGCCAGCAGTTACCCCCCTCTGCGGGTTCCAGATACGCAGTATTTT.

The V gene is TRBV6-5, the J gene TRBJ1-5; D may be TRBD1 (6 bases). The germline CDR1 and CDR2 sequences are MNHEY and SVGAGI. This CDR3 has 15 residues. Trimming left V 6 bases short and J 0 bases short, with 12 bases between. CDR3 protein: CASRQGHNSNQPQHF. CDR3 DNA: TGTGCCAGCAGACAGGGACATAATAGCAATCAGCCCCAGCATTTT.

The chain links TRBV27 to TRBJ2-2; 8 bases align to TRBD1. This CDR3 has 14 residues. Germline V gene sequence: CDR1 MNHEY, CDR2 SMNVEV (reference sequence). With V trimmed by 4 bases and J by 6 bases, 4 bases remained unmatched. CDR3 DNA sequence: TGTGCCAGCAGTTCCAGGGGGCGGCCCGGGGAGCTGTTTTTT. It is translated as CASSSRGRPGELFF.

The V gene is TRBV28, the J gene TRBJ2-5; the match to TRBD2 covers 7 bases. This CDR3 has 16 residues. The V and J ends lost 3 bases and 5 bases, in that order; junction bases with no gene match: 12. The germline gives CDR1 MDHEN, CDR2 SYDVKM. The CDR3 region is CASSLTSAGLVETQYF. The CDR3 region has the DNA TGTGCCAGCAGTTTGACCTCAGCGGGATTGGTGGAGACCCAGTACTTC.

The V and J genes are TRBV6-5 and TRBJ2-1, with D tentatively TRBD2 (5 bases). The V gene lost 5 bases and the J gene lost 7 bases, with 15 bases spanning the gap. Germline CDR1 MNHEY, CDR2 SVGAGI. The CDR3 has 14 amino acids. The CDR3 DNA sequence: TGTGCCAGCAGTCCCTCGGGGAAGTCTAATGAGCAGTTCTTC. Translating it yields CASSPSGKSNEQFF.

This rearrangement joins TRBV5-6 to TRBJ1-5; weak D call: TRBD1 (5 bases). Trimming left V 3 bases short and J 5 bases short, with 12 bases between. The CDR3 contains 14 residues. Germline CDR1 reads SGHDT; CDR2 reads YYEEEE. CDR3 in amino acids: CASSSNLRDQPQHF. The CDR3 DNA sequence: TGTGCCAGCAGCTCAAACCTCAGGGATCAGCCCCAGCATTTT.

The chain links TRBV5-4 to TRBJ2-1, with TRBD2 matching 8 bases. The CDR3 covers 15 residues. V lost 0 bases to trimming and J lost 7 bases; unmatched junction nucleotides: 6. CDR1 and CDR2 (germline): SGHNT, YYREEE (reference sequence). CDR3 in DNA: TGTGCCAGCAGCTTGGCCTCGGGAGGGGGGAATGAGCAGTTCTTC. As protein: CASSLASGGGNEQFF.

The V gene is TRBV24-1, the J gene TRBJ2-1; D is perhaps TRBD1 (6 bases). The CDR3 length is 14 residues. V dropped 0 bases and J dropped 9 bases, with 11 bases sitting between them. Per the germline V gene, CDR1 is KGHDR and CDR2 is SFDVKD. The DNA of the CDR3 is TGTGCCACCAGTGATTTGGGGACACCCATTGAGCAGTTCTTC. Translated, it gives CATSDLGTPIEQFF.

The rearrangement joins TRBV13 to TRBJ2-1; 7 bases are a match to TRBD1. The germline V gene has CDR1 PRHDT and CDR2 FYEKMQ (reference sequence). The junction had 12 bases not matched to a gene; V was cut back by 5 bases and J by 5 bases. The CDR3 has 16 residues. CDR3 sequence: CASSLRVTGFDNEQFF. CDR3 nucleotides: TGTGCCAGCAGCCTACGGGTGACAGGGTTTGACAATGAGCAGTTCTTC.

This chain joins TRBV7-8 and TRBJ2-7, with TRBD2 matching over 7 bases. This CDR3 region has 12 residues. CDR1 and CDR2 from the germline V gene are SGHVS and FQNEAQ. The trim removed 5 bases at V and 4 bases at J, leaving 2 bases unmatched. Here the CDR3 reads CASSPGGYEQYF. Here the CDR3 DNA reads TGTGCCAGCAGCCCCGGGGGGTACGAGCAGTACTTC.

J is TRBJ1-5 and V is TRBV6-2 or TRBV6-3; D might be TRBD1 (6 bases). There are 14 residues in the CDR3. The germline gives CDR1 MNHEY, CDR2 SVGEGT. V dropped 2 bases and J dropped 7 bases, with 12 bases sitting between them. CDR3 region: CASSYGGGAQPQHF. The CDR3 bases are TGTGCCAGCAGTTACGGGGGGGGCGCCCAGCCCCAGCATTTT.

The chain couples TRBV3-1 (or the pseudogene TRBV3-2) to TRBJ2-3; 16 bases line up with TRBD2. From germline, CDR1 is LGHDT and CDR2 YNNKEL (reference sequence). This CDR3 comprises 16 residues. V shed 3 bases, J shed 13 bases, and the junction held 10 bases outside the gene matches. The CDR3 reads CASSQSPGLAGGDKYF. The DNA for the CDR3 is TGTGCCAGCAGCCAGAGTCCGGGACTAGCGGGAGGGGATAAGTATTTT.